This TCR beta chain was recorded in a study of blood T cell repertoires in COVID-19. The CDR3 runs to 14 residues. Germline V lookup: CDR1 SGHRS, CDR2 YFSETQ. V lost 4 bases, J lost 2 bases, and 6 bases stayed unmatched. Using immunoSEQ multiplex PCR, the repertoire was profiled, and TCRdb retains in-frame clones only, with some absent. Of some 390,000 clones listed, 70% to 90% are singletons. The rearrangement joins TRBV5-1 to TRBJ2-7; 7 nucleotides agree with TRBD1. Sequenced input: peripheral blood. This receptor was obtained from a human donor in a cohort sampled during active COVID-19. CDR3 sequence (DNA): TGCGCCAGCAGCCTATGGGGACAGACCTACGAGCAGTACTTC. Protein product: CASSLWGQTYEQYF.